Each of the 19 T cell receptor beta chains below was sequenced from the same sample in a study of CD8+ T cells in alopecia areata. RNA, once extracted, was reverse transcribed into cDNA for use as the sequencing template. This table comes from immunoSEQ multiplex PCR, and its TCRdb copy is limited to in-frame clones, with some not included. The sample consists of over 85,000 clones, 35% to 45% of them appearing once. Material: CD4+ T cells sorted from blood. The source of these receptors is a human donor with alopecia areata.

The chain carries TRBV5-1 and TRBJ2-2; 7 nucleotides agree with TRBD1. Germline CDR1 is SGHRS and CDR2 is YFSETQ. Trimming at V came to 4 bases and at J to 0 bases, leaving 3 bases not matched to a gene. There are 15 residues in the CDR3. CDR3 sequence reads: CASSLGTANTGELFF. The CDR3 nucleotides read TGCGCCAGCAGCCTCGGGACAGCGAACACCGGGGAGCTGTTTTTT.

The rearrangement joins TRBV9 to TRBJ1-1, with no clear D. Germline CDR1 is SGDLS and CDR2 is YYNGEE. This CDR3 has 14 amino acids. V lost 0 bases and J 1 base, leaving 7 bases between the germline ends. The CDR3 DNA reads as TGTGCCAGCAGCGTAGCGTACACGAACACTGAAGCTTTCTTT. Its protein is CASSVAYTNTEAFF. The variable domain in full, with the rest retrieved from reference TRBV9 and TRBJ1-1, is DSGVTQTPKHLITATGQRVTLRCSPRSGDLSVYWYQQSLDQGLQFLIQYYNGEERAKGNILERFSAQQFPDLHSELNLSSLELGDSALYFCASSVAYTNTEAFFGQGTRLTVV.

This chain uses TRBV7-2 with TRBJ2-7, with D perhaps TRBD1 (5 bases). The germline V gene encodes CDR1 SGHTA and CDR2 FQGNSA. The CDR3 is made up of 14 amino acids. Trimming removed 4 bases from V and 5 bases from J, with 15 bases in between. The CDR3: CASSSSRQGNEQYF. Written as DNA, the CDR3 is TGTGCCAGCAGCTCAAGTAGGCAGGGAAACGAGCAGTACTTC.

The CDR3 DNA is TGTGCCTGGAGTGTAGAGTTGGGCAGCCCGATAATCGATGGCTACACCTTC. This translates into CAWSVELGSPIIDGYTF. The chain employs TRBV30 and TRBJ1-2, with unresolved D. CDR1 and CDR2 from the germline V gene are GTSNPN and SVGIG (reference sequence). The CDR3 has 17 amino acids. V dropped 0 bases and J dropped 6 bases, with 23 bases sitting between them.

This clone showed up just a few times. The V call is TRBV27, the J call TRBJ1-5; possible D gene TRBD1, 5 bases. CDR3 length: 15 amino acids. Germline V lookup: CDR1 MNHEY, CDR2 SMNVEV (reference sequence). Trimming shortened V by 8 bases and J by 2 bases, and 16 bases separated the two germline ends. CDR3: CASAGLGAGNQPQHF. CDR3 bases: TGTGCCAGCGCCGGACTCGGGGCTGGCAATCAGCCCCAGCATTTT.

This clone appeared a few times. The J gene is TRBJ2-6, the V gene TRBV6-1; D assignment may be TRBD1 or TRBD2 (6 bases each). Germline lookup yields CDR1 MNHNS and CDR2 SASEGT. V dropped 5 bases and J dropped 4 bases, with 9 bases sitting between them. The CDR3 runs to 14 residues. The CDR3 here is CASSPGAGANVLTF. Here the CDR3 DNA reads TGTGCCAGCAGTCCGGGGGCCGGGGCCAACGTCCTGACTTTC.

The chain joins TRBV15 to TRBJ2-7; 8 positions match TRBD1. The germline V gene has CDR1 LNHNV and CDR2 YYDKDF (reference sequence). Trimming took 0 bases from V and 4 from J; bases not matched to a gene: 5. The CDR3 is made up of 15 amino acids. Here the CDR3 reads CATSRDTGGSYEQYF. The CDR3 region has the DNA TGTGCCACCAGCAGAGATACAGGGGGATCATACGAGCAGTACTTC.

The chain links TRBV6-6 to TRBJ2-5, with a tentative D call TRBD2 (5 bases). This CDR3 spans 14 amino acids. The V end lost 6 bases, the J end lost 5 bases, and 16 bases lay between the germline ends. The germline V gene encodes CDR1 MNHNY and CDR2 SVGAGI (reference sequence). The CDR3: CASRPSGIGETQYF. CDR3 nucleotides: TGTGCCAGCAGGCCCTCGGGGATCGGGGAGACCCAGTACTTC.

This clone was seen only a few times. This chain links TRBV30 with TRBJ1-2, with D perhaps matching TRBD1 (6 bases). The CDR3 runs to 16 residues. Between the trimmed V and J ends, which lost 2 bases and 8 bases, there was a span of 24 bases. Per germline, CDR1 GTSNPN and CDR2 SVGIG (reference sequence). CDR3 nucleotides: TGTGCCTGGAGTCCCCCCAGCATCCCGGGGGCGTTCGGCTACACCTTC. Translated: CAWSPPSIPGAFGYTF.

The V gene is TRBV5-4, the J gene TRBJ2-7; D is unclear. V shed 1 base and J shed 2 bases, with 7 bases lying between them. The germline gives CDR1 SGHNT, CDR2 YYREEE (reference sequence). There are 13 residues in the CDR3. CDR3 in amino acids: CASSLFSTYEQYF. The CDR3 bases are TGTGCCAGCAGCTTGTTTTCCACCTACGAGCAGTACTTC.

The rearrangement joins TRBV27 to TRBJ2-5, with 9 positions matching TRBD1. CDR1 is MNHEY and CDR2 is SMNVEV in the germline V gene (reference sequence). V was pared by 0 bases and J by 5 bases, with 10 bases of the junction left unmatched. This CDR3 has 17 residues. The DNA of the CDR3 is TGTGCCAGCAGTTTATCACACATCGGGACAGGGATGGAGACCCAGTACTTC. As protein: CASSLSHIGTGMETQYF.

This sequence joins TRBV7-2 and TRBJ2-7, with D possibly being TRBD1 (6 bases). The CDR3 runs 12 residues. With 5 bases removed from V and 3 bases from J, the gap between germline ends came to 8 bases. Germline V gene data show CDR1 as SGHTA and CDR2 as FQGNSA. The CDR3, as DNA: TGTGCCAGCAGCCAACAGGGCTACGAGCAGTACTTC. Its protein product is CASSQQGYEQYF.

The chain recombines TRBV2 with TRBJ1-5; 10 positions agree with TRBD1. The CDR3 spans 15 residues. The germline gives CDR1 SNHLY, CDR2 FYNNEI. The junction had 4 bases not matched to a gene; V was cut back by 4 bases and J by 4 bases. The CDR3 region has the DNA TGTGCCAGCAGTGGGGACAGGGGCAAGAATCAGCCCCAGCATTTT. As protein: CASSGDRGKNQPQHF. The full variable domain, in which reference TRBV2 and TRBJ1-5 provide the parts outside the CDR3, is EPEVTQTPSHQVTQMGQEVILRCVPISNHLYFYWYRQILGQKVEFLVSFYNNEISEKSEIFDDQFSVERPDGSNFTLKIRSTKLEDSAMYFCASSGDRGKNQPQHFGDGTRLSIL.

This clone was counted only a few times. A junction end diverges from the germline sequence, so it may reflect a read error. The V and J genes are TRBV27 and TRBJ1-2; maybe TRBD1 (5 bases). CDR1 is MNHEY and CDR2 is SMNVEV in the germline V gene (reference sequence). The CDR3 is 9 residues long. The CDR3 loop is CATVRGCRF. CDR3 nucleotides: TGTGCCACCGTGAGGGGCTGCCGCTTC.

V usage is TRBV5-1 and J usage is TRBJ2-1; 8 nucleotides line up with TRBD2. This CDR3 comprises 16 residues. Per the germline V gene, CDR1 is SGHRS and CDR2 is YFSETQ. Trimming at V came to 2 bases and at J to 0 bases, leaving 4 bases not matched to a gene. CDR3 loop: CASSLLAASSYNEQFF. CDR3 DNA sequence: TGCGCCAGCAGCTTACTAGCGGCAAGCTCCTACAATGAGCAGTTCTTC.

This clone came up a few times. The chain employs TRBV2 and TRBJ2-5; D not certain. Trimming shortened V by 4 bases and J by 5 bases, and 8 bases separated the two germline ends. CDR3 length: 12 amino acids. Germline CDR1 SNHLY, CDR2 FYNNEI. The CDR3 here is CASSGDFETQYF. CDR3 coding DNA: TGTGCCAGCAGTGGAGATTTTGAGACCCAGTACTTC.

The CDR3 reads CASSFGGGGQYF. The CDR3 DNA is TGCGCCAGCAGCTTTGGAGGGGGAGGGCAGTACTTC. The chain joins TRBV5-1 to TRBJ2-5; tentatively, D is TRBD2 (7 bases). This CDR3 region has 12 residues. The germline gives CDR1 SGHRS, CDR2 YFSETQ. V dropped 2 bases and J dropped 11 bases, with 13 bases sitting between them.

This clone was seen only a few times. The chain is built from TRBV4-1 and TRBJ1-2, with 10 bases matching TRBD1. Trimming cost V 1 base and J 6 bases; bases outside gene matches: 2. This CDR3 is 14 amino acids long. Germline CDR1 is MGHRA and CDR2 is YSYEKL. Written as DNA, the CDR3 is TGCGCCAGCAGCCAAGTGGGACAGGGGAATGGCTACACCTTC. It is translated as CASSQVGQGNGYTF.

The J gene is TRBJ2-1, the V gene TRBV7-8; perhaps D is TRBD1 or TRBD2 (7 bases each). Per germline, CDR1 SGHVS and CDR2 FQNEAQ. V lost 0 bases and J 2 bases, leaving 11 bases between the germline ends. This CDR3 has 16 amino acids. The CDR3 DNA reads TGTGCCAGCAGCTTAGCGGGAGGGGGCGCCTACAATGAGCAGTTCTTC. This sequence encodes CASSLAGGGAYNEQFF.